This paragraph reports one T cell receptor (beta chain). The same CDR3 is also encoded by other DNA sequences in this sample. Treatment defined: randomized to nivolumab then ipilimumab (arm A) or the reverse (arm B). The V gene's germline CDR1 is SGDLS and CDR2 YYNGEE. Trimming removed 2 bases from V and 0 bases from J, with 12 bases in between. The length of the CDR3 is 16 residues. The entry originates in a study of sequential checkpoint blockade in melanoma. Clones were read by immunoSEQ multiplex PCR, and TCRdb kept only the in-frame ones, dropping some. The sample shows more than 15,000 clones, roughly 73% of them seen only once.

The sequencing here drew on CD8+ T cells sorted from blood (inferred from file names), taken from a patient given nivolumab and ipilimumab in sequence. The clonotype comes from a human donor with melanoma. The chain carries TRBV9 and TRBJ1-3; D is uncertain. The CDR3 here is CASSVQDLNSGNTIYF. The CDR3 DNA is TGTGCCAGCAGCGTGCAGGACTTAAACTCTGGAAACACCATATATTTT. Variable domain in full (rest from reference TRBV9 and TRBJ1-3): DSGVTQTPKHLITATGQRVTLRCSPRSGDLSVYWYQQSLDQGLQFLIQYYNGEERAKGNILERFSAQQFPDLHSELNLSSLELGDSALYFCASSVQDLNSGNTIYFGEGSWLTVV.